This T cell receptor beta chain emerged from a study of blood T cell repertoires in COVID-19. Looking at the study overall: Samples representing acute and convalescent COVID-19 were sourced from the United States, Italy and Spain. T cells, B-cell-depleted T cells, or PBMCs supplied cDNA or gDNA.

The CDR3 extends over 16 amino acids. After removal of 2 bases from V and 2 bases from J, the junction contained 5 bases not matched to a gene. Germline CDR1 and CDR2: MNHEY and SVGAGI. This clone was picked up a small number of times. The same CDR3 also results from other DNA sequences found in this sample. The authors' processing: Amplification of reference gene primers was used by the study to estimate nucleated cell counts. Using immunoSEQ multiplex PCR, the repertoire was profiled, and TCRdb retains in-frame clones only, with some absent. Clone size and the V and J calls come from that table; the DNA yielded D and trimming. The repertoire holds about 100,000 clones, with 80% as singletons.

The specimen sequenced was peripheral blood. The TCR sequence derives from a woman aged 65 to 85 with acute or convalescent COVID-19. V usage is TRBV6-5 and J usage is TRBJ2-1, with 8 bases that match TRBD1. This chain's CDR3 is CASSYSDRGPYNEQFF. CDR3 sequence (DNA): TGTGCCAGCAGTTACAGCGACAGGGGCCCCTACAATGAGCAGTTCTTC.